A selection of T cell receptor beta chains follows, all from one sample in a study of blood T cell repertoires in COVID-19. Generated by immunoSEQ multiplex PCR, the TCRdb table keeps only in-frame clones and is missing some. The sample includes 40,000 to 50,000 clones, 75% to 95% seen only once; the top ten take 6% to 6.5%. Material: peripheral blood. Receptor source: a man between 70 and 80 years old with active COVID-19. Both conserved end residues are part of each CDR3. The D gene is left open where the match is weak. Only some rows state a clone size, as once, few, many or a class for expanded clones.

>TRBJ2-2|NA|TRBV29-1|once
TGCAGCGTTGGGCAGGGCAACACCGGGGAGCTGTTTTTT
CSVGQGNTGELFF
>TRBJ1-5|TRBD1|TRBV7-9|NA
TGTGCCAGCAGCATACAGGGGGCATCTCAGCCCCAGCATTTT
CASSIQGASQPQHF
>TRBJ1-2|NA|TRBV5-6|NA
TGTGCCAGCAGCGCACAACAGGGAGCTAACTATGGCTACACCTTC
CASSAQQGANYGYTF
>TRBJ2-3|NA|TRBV11-2|NA
TGTGCCAGCAGTCCAATTGCGGGGTTCACAGATACGCAGTATTTT
CASSPIAGFTDTQYF
>TRBJ2-3|TRBD2|TRBV4-2|NA
TGTGCCAGCAGCCAAGAGAATAGCGGGGGGGCTCGTGGAGATACGCAGTATTTT
CASSQENSGGARGDTQYF
>TRBJ2-1|TRBD2|TRBV19|NA
TGTGCCAGTAGTACCGTAGCGGGGGGGTCCAATGAGCAGTTCTTC
CASSTVAGGSNEQFF
>TRBJ1-3|TRBD1|TRBV3-1/TRBV3-2|NA
TGTGCCAGCAGCCAAGTAATGCACGGGACAGCCGGAATAGGTGGAAACACCATATATTTT
CASSQVMHGTAGIGGNTIYF
>TRBJ1-1|TRBD1|TRBV5-1|NA
TGCGCCAGCAGCTTAGCAGGGGGGCGGAACACTGAAGCTTTCTTT
CASSLAGGRNTEAFF
>TRBJ1-4|NA|TRBV15|NA
TGTGCCACCAGCCAGAGCGGGGGCGTTGAAAAACTGTTTTTT
CATSQSGGVEKLFF
>TRBJ2-7|TRBD1|TRBV6-6|NA
TGTGCCAGCAGAACAGGGGGCAGCTCCTACGAGCAGTACTTC
CASRTGGSSYEQYF
>TRBJ1-1|NA|TRBV4-1|NA
TGCGCCAGCAGCCAAGGGCTGATGAACACTGAAGCTTTCTTT
CASSQGLMNTEAFF
>TRBJ2-1|NA|TRBV19|NA
TGTGCCAGTAGTAGGGGGGACAGAATTAACCATGAGCAGTTCTTC
CASSRGDRINHEQFF
>TRBJ1-1|TRBD1|TRBV28|NA
TGTGCCAGCAGTTTCATTCCGCGACAGGGACTGTACACTGAAGCTTTCTTT
CASSFIPRQGLYTEAFF
>TRBJ1-2|NA|TRBV19|NA
TGTGCCAGTAGACCCAGGTCGGCTCCGTTTAACTATGGCTACACCTTC
CASRPRSAPFNYGYTF
>TRBJ2-5|NA|TRBV6-1|NA
TGTGCCAGCAGTGAGAGCCCCGGGAGAGAGACCCAGTACTTC
CASSESPGRETQYF
>TRBJ1-1|TRBD1|TRBV6-6|NA
TGTGCCAGCAGACCCGACAGGGCTGAAGCTTTCTTT
CASRPDRAEAFF
>TRBJ2-5|NA|TRBV5-4|NA
TGTGCCAGCAGCTTTAAAGGGGAAGAGACCCAGTACTTC
CASSFKGEETQYF